This T cell receptor beta chain was identified in a study of beta chain features in type 1 diabetes. Study-wide points: A greater similarity of naive, central memory and Treg TCRB repertoires was seen among patients than among healthy donors.

The authors reverse transcribed all of the isolated RNA, so sequencing captured expressed TCRB transcripts. TCRdb keeps only in-frame clones here, not all; method: immunoSEQ multiplex PCR. The profile shows about 900,000 clones, 15% to 20% of them singletons. This clone came up a few times. What it binds is unknown. Sorted populations all had greater than 95% purity. This clonotype originated in a woman aged 18-35 years in good health. The sequencing sample was made of naive CD4+ T cells from blood.

CDR3 sequence reads: CASRRELSVYEQYF. CDR3 DNA sequence: TGTGCCAGCAGACGGGAGTTATCGGTTTACGAGCAGTACTTC. The chain combines TRBV28 with TRBJ2-7; TRBD2 might be the D (6 bases). Germline V gene sequence: CDR1 MDHEN, CDR2 SYDVKM. V shed 6 bases and J shed 4 bases, with 16 bases lying between them. The CDR3 runs 14 residues.